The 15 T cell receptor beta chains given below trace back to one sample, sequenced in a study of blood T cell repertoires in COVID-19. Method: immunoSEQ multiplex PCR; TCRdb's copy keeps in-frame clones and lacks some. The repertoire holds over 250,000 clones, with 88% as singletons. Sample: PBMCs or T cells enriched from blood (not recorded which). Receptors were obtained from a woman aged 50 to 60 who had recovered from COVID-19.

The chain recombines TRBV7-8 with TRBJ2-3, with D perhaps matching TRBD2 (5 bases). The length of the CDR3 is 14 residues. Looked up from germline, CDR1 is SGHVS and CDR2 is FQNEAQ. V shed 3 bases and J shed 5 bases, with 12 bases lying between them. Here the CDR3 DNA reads TGTGCCAGCAGCTTGGAAGACCGGGGAGATACGCAGTATTTT. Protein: CASSLEDRGDTQYF.

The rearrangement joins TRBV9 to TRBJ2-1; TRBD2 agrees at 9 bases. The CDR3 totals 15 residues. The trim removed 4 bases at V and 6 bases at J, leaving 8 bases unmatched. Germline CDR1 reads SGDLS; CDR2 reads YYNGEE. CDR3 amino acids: CASSPTAGGLNEQFF. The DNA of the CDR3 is TGTGCCAGCAGCCCTACAGCGGGAGGACTCAATGAGCAGTTCTTC.

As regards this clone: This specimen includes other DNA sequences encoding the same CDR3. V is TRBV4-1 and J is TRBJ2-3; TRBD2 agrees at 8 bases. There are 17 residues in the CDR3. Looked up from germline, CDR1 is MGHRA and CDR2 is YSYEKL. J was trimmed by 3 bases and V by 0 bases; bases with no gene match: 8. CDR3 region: CASSQEGSGRRTDTQYF. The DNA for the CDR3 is TGCGCCAGCAGCCAAGAGGGGAGCGGGAGAAGGACAGATACGCAGTATTTT.

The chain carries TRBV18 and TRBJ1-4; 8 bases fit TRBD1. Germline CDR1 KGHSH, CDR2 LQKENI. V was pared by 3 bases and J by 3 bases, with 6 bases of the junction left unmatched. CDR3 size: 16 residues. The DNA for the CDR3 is TGTGCCAGCTCACCCGGACAGGGCTCAGCTAATGAAAAACTGTTTTTT. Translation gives CASSPGQGSANEKLFF.

The DNA for the CDR3 is TGTGCCAGCAGCTTTGGGACAGGGGGCGTACCCAATCAGCCCCAGCATTTT. Translation gives CASSFGTGGVPNQPQHF. J is TRBJ1-5 and V is TRBV5-6, with 12 bases matching TRBD1. Per germline, CDR1 SGHDT and CDR2 YYEEEE. The CDR3 contains 17 residues. V lost 2 bases to trimming and J lost 3 bases; unmatched junction nucleotides: 6. The entire variable domain, with the rest obtained from reference TRBV5-6 and TRBJ1-5, is as follows: DAGVTQSPTHLIKTRGQQVTLRCSPKSGHDTVSWYQQALGQGPQFIFQYYEEEERQRGNFPDRFSGHQFPNYSSELNVNALLLGDSALYLCASSFGTGGVPNQPQHFGDGTRLSIL.

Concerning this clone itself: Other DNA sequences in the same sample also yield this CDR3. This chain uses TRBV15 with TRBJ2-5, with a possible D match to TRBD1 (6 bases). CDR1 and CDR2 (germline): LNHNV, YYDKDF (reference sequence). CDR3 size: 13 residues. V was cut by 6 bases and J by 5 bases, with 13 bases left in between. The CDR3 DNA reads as TGTGCCACCAGTAGTCAGGGGTATGAGACCCAGTACTTC. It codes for CATSSQGYETQYF.

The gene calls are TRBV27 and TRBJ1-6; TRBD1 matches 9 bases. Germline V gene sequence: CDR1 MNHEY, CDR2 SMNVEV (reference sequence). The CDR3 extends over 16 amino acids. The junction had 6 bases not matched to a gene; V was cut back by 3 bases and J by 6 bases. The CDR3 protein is CASSFHWDRVNSPLHF. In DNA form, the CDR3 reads TGTGCCAGCAGTTTTCACTGGGACAGGGTTAATTCACCCCTCCACTTT.

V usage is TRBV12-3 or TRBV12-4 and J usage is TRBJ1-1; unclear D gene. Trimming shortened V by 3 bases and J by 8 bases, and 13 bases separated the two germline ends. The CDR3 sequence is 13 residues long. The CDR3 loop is CASSFNEAVEAFF. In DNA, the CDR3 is TGTGCCAGCAGTTTTAACGAGGCCGTCGAAGCTTTCTTT.

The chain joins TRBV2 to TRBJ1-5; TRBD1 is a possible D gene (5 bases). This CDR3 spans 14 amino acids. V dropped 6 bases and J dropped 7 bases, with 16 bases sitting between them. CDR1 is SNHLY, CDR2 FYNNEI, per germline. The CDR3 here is CASSKGTGGQPQHF. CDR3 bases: TGTGCCAGCAGCAAAGGGACGGGGGGACAGCCCCAGCATTTT.

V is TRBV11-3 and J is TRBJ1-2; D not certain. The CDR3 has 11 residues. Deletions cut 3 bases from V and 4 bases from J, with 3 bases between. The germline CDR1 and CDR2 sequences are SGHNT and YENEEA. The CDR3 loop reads CASSFGYGYTF. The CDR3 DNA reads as TGTGCCAGCAGCTTCGGCTATGGCTACACCTTC.

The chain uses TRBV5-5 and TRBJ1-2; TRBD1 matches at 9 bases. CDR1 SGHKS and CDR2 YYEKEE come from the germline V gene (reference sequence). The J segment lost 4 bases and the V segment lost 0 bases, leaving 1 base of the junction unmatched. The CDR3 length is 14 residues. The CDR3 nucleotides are TGTGCCAGCAGCTTGGGGACAGGGGTCTATGGCTACACCTTC. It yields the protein CASSLGTGVYGYTF. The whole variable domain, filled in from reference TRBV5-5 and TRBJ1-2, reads DAGVTQSPTHLIKTRGQQVTLRCSPISGHKSVSWYQQVLGQGPQFIFQYYEKEERGRGNFPDRFSARQFPNYSSELNVNALLLGDSALYLCASSLGTGVYGYTFGSGTRLTVV.

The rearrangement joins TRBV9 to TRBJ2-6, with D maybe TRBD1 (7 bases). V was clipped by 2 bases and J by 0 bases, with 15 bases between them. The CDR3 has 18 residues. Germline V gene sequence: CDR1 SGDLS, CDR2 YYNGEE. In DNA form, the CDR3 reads TGTGCCAGCAGCGTCCGACAGGGACTCTTCTCTGGGGCCAACGTCCTGACTTTC. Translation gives CASSVRQGLFSGANVLTF.

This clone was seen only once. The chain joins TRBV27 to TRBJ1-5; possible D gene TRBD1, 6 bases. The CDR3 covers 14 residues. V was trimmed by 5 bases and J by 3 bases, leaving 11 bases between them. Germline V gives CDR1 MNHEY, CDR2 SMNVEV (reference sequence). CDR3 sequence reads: CASSKPGHNQPQHF. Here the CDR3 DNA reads TGTGCCAGCAGTAAACCGGGACACAATCAGCCCCAGCATTTT.

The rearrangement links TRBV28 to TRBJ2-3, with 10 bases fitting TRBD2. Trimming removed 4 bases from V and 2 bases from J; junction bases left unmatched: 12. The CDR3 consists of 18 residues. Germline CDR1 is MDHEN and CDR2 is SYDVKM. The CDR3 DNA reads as TGTGCCAGCAGTTCCCCGGGACTAGCGCCAAACCACACAGATACGCAGTATTTT. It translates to CASSSPGLAPNHTDTQYF.

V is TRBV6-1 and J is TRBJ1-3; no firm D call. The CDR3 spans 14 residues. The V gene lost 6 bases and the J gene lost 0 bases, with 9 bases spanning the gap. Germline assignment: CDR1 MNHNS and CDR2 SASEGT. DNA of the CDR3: TGTGCCAGCAGCCCGACATCCTCTGGAAACACCATATATTTT. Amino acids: CASSPTSSGNTIYF.